Each of the 17 T cell receptor beta chains below was sequenced from the same sample in a study of a mutant IDH1 vaccine in newly diagnosed glioma. Described time point: week 11, during vaccination. Vaccination used 300 ug of mutant IDH1 20-mer peptide per dose, with topical imiquimod. Clones were read by immunoSEQ multiplex PCR, and TCRdb kept only the in-frame ones, dropping some. Here the sample spans tens of thousands of clones, 75% to 85% being singletons. The antigens of these receptors remain unknown. Specimen: PBMCs, collected from a glioma patient whose treatment included an IDH1 peptide vaccine. The receptors come from a man aged 50 to 59 with glioma.

This clone was seen only a few times. CDR3 in amino acids: CASSSPGRNTEAFF. CDR3 in DNA: TGTGCCAGCAGTTCCCCGGGCAGGAACACTGAAGCTTTCTTT. The chain couples TRBV28 to TRBJ1-1; no firm D call. Trimming cost V 4 bases and J 1 base, with 10 bases left between them. The germline gives CDR1 MDHEN, CDR2 SYDVKM. The CDR3 runs 14 residues.

The chain combines TRBV7-9 with TRBJ2-7; 7 nucleotides agree with TRBD1. The germline V gene encodes CDR1 SEHNR and CDR2 FQNEAQ (reference sequence). CDR3 size: 14 residues. The ends lost 3 bases at V and 7 bases at J; junction bases unmatched: 9. CDR3 nucleotide sequence: TGTGCCAGCAGCTTTCGTCAGGGGGTGGGGGAGCAGTACTTC. The encoded protein is CASSFRQGVGEQYF.

This clone is a singleton in its sample. The V call is TRBV6-1, the J call TRBJ2-7, with D perhaps matching TRBD2 (6 bases). CDR3 size: 12 residues. CDR1 is MNHNS, CDR2 SASEGT, per germline. Trimming pared 3 bases from V and 4 bases from J, leaving 7 bases between. The CDR3 DNA follows: TGTGCCAGCAGTGAGGGAGGTTACGAGCAGTACTTC. Amino acid sequence: CASSEGGYEQYF.

The chain couples TRBV7-8 to TRBJ2-5; 9 bases are a match to TRBD2. The germline gives CDR1 SGHVS, CDR2 FQNEAQ. Trimming at V came to 8 bases and at J to 4 bases, leaving 8 bases not matched to a gene. This CDR3 comprises 14 residues. CDR3 region: CASGVAGELETQYF. The CDR3 DNA sequence: TGTGCCAGCGGGGTAGCGGGGGAATTAGAGACCCAGTACTTC.

This clone appeared once. CDR3: CASSAGGLAEQYF. The CDR3 nucleotides are TGTGCCAGCAGCGCCGGAGGTCTTGCGGAGCAGTATTTT. The chain has TRBV11-1 and TRBJ2-3; tentative D call: TRBD2 (5 bases). The CDR3 spans 13 residues. Deletions cut 5 bases from V and 11 bases from J, with 17 bases between. Germline CDR1 is SGHAT and CDR2 is FQDESV (reference sequence).

V and J are TRBV5-1 and TRBJ2-7; D possibly corresponds to TRBD2 (6 bases). The CDR3 is 15 residues long. Germline-derived CDR1 and CDR2 are SGHRS and YFSETQ. V lost 4 bases and J 2 bases, leaving 16 bases between the germline ends. Here the CDR3 reads CASSEGTGGTYEQYF. CDR3 sequence (DNA): TGCGCCAGCAGCGAGGGGACTGGGGGGACCTACGAGCAGTACTTC.

The chain couples TRBV30 to TRBJ2-7; D might be TRBD1 (5 bases). V was clipped by 5 bases and J by 2 bases, with 13 bases between them. Looked up from germline, CDR1 is GTSNPN and CDR2 is SVGIG (reference sequence). CDR3 length: 13 residues. The chain's CDR3 is CAWDRGLPYEQYF. CDR3 nucleotide sequence: TGTGCCTGGGATAGGGGTCTCCCCTACGAGCAGTACTTC.

The chain joins TRBV4-1 to TRBJ2-2; D uncertain. Germline V lookup: CDR1 MGHRA, CDR2 YSYEKL. The V end lost 2 bases, the J end lost 0 bases, and 7 bases lay between the germline ends. This CDR3 comprises 15 residues. CDR3 DNA sequence: TGCGCCAGCAGCCAACGTCCTACGAACACCGGGGAGCTGTTTTTT. Translation: CASSQRPTNTGELFF.

The chain is built from TRBV28 and TRBJ1-2; maybe TRBD1 (5 bases). Germline V gene data show CDR1 as MDHEN and CDR2 as SYDVKM. The V and J ends lost 10 bases and 8 bases respectively, with 17 bases between them. The CDR3 sequence is 12 residues long. CDR3 DNA sequence: TGTGCCACCACGGAAGGGGAGTACGGCTACACCTTC. This translates into CATTEGEYGYTF.

The chain recombines TRBV29-1 with TRBJ2-7; 7 bases fit TRBD2. The CDR3 spans 12 residues. With V trimmed by 2 bases and J by 5 bases, 3 bases remained unmatched. In germline, CDR1 is SQVTM, CDR2 ANQGSEA. The CDR3 region is CSVERGGDEQYF. In DNA form, the CDR3 reads TGCAGCGTTGAAAGGGGAGGGGACGAGCAGTACTTC.

The V call is TRBV29-1, the J call TRBJ2-1, with D possibly TRBD1 on 6 matching bases. CDR3 length: 11 residues. Trimming removed 7 bases at V and 6 bases at J, with 10 bases between. Per the germline V gene, CDR1 is SQVTM and CDR2 is ANQGSEA. The CDR3 is CSAGQLNEQFF. Here the CDR3 DNA reads TGCAGCGCCGGACAGCTCAATGAGCAGTTCTTC.

This chain links TRBV5-4 with TRBJ1-1; possibly TRBD1 for D (6 bases). V dropped 7 bases and J dropped 2 bases, with 18 bases sitting between them. There are 15 residues in the CDR3. Germline V gives CDR1 SGHNT, CDR2 YYREEE (reference sequence). CDR3 nucleotide sequence: TGTGCCAGCGGTCGCTGGGGGGGCCTAAACACTGAAGCTTTCTTT. Translated: CASGRWGGLNTEAFF.

The rearrangement joins TRBV7-2 to TRBJ2-2; 9 positions agree with TRBD2. J lost 1 base, V lost 1 base, and 4 bases had no gene match. This CDR3 has 17 amino acids. Germline assignment: CDR1 SGHTA and CDR2 FQGNSA. The CDR3 DNA reads as TGTGCCAGCAGCTTAGTCGGTAGCGGGAGGAACACCGGGGAGCTGTTTTTT. This sequence encodes CASSLVGSGRNTGELFF. Drawing the rest from reference TRBV7-2 and TRBJ2-2, the complete variable domain is GAGVSQSPSNKVTEKGKDVELRCDPISGHTALYWYRQSLGQGLEFLIYFQGNSAPDKSGLPSDRFSAERTGGSVSTLTIQRTQQEDSAVYLCASSLVGSGRNTGELFFGEGSRLTVL.

The chain uses TRBV5-6 and TRBJ2-1; D is possibly TRBD1 (6 bases). Germline V gives CDR1 SGHDT, CDR2 YYEEEE. V lost 2 bases, J lost 1 base, and 10 bases lay in between. There are 15 residues in the CDR3. The CDR3 protein is CASSFDRSSYNEQFF. Written as DNA, the CDR3 is TGTGCCAGCAGCTTTGACAGGTCGTCCTACAATGAGCAGTTCTTC.

The chain joins TRBV6-1 to TRBJ1-2; the D is unclear. This CDR3 comprises 12 residues. Germline CDR1 reads MNHNS; CDR2 reads SASEGT. Deletions cut 4 bases from V and 4 bases from J, with 7 bases between. CDR3 nucleotide sequence: TGTGCCAGCAGTGCAGGCAGCTATGGCTACACCTTC. Translated: CASSAGSYGYTF.

The V and J genes are TRBV11-2 and TRBJ2-1; 9 bases map to TRBD2. Trimming removed 5 bases from V and 4 bases from J; junction bases left unmatched: 6. CDR3 length equals 15 residues. Germline CDR1 SGHAT, CDR2 FQNNGV. The CDR3 DNA reads as TGTGCCAGCAGCAAGCTAGCGGGGTTATACAATGAGCAGTTCTTC. It codes for CASSKLAGLYNEQFF.

The V call is TRBV9, the J call TRBJ1-3, with 7 bases identical to TRBD1. V dropped 3 bases and J dropped 0; count of bases not matched to a gene: 3. This CDR3 region has 15 residues. Germline V lookup: CDR1 SGDLS, CDR2 YYNGEE. The CDR3 reads CASSAGQASGNTIYF. In DNA form, the CDR3 reads TGTGCCAGCAGCGCTGGACAGGCCTCTGGAAACACCATATATTTT.